This T cell receptor beta chain was identified in a study of beta chain features in type 1 diabetes. Sequencing targeted expressed TCRB transcripts, as all isolated RNA had been reverse transcribed. Libraries were prepared by immunoSEQ multiplex PCR; TCRdb keeps only in-frame clonotypes and omits some of them. The sample carries about 210,000 clones, 11% recorded once. Study results and limitations: A possible short-template PCR bias applies equally to patients and controls. The naive, central memory and Treg TCRB repertoires showed an apparent similarity that was greater among patients than among healthy donors.

Trimming shortened V by 0 bases and J by 0 bases, and 6 bases separated the two germline ends. The CDR3 covers 15 residues. The germline CDR1 and CDR2 sequences are SGHTA and FQGNSA. Note on this clone: Its antigen is undetermined. This specimen includes other DNA sequences encoding the same CDR3.

Once sorted, every population was more than 95% pure. This rearrangement joins TRBV7-2 to TRBJ2-1; D remains ambiguous. The receptor was derived from a man aged 18 to 35 in good health. Sequences were obtained from central memory CD4+ T cells from blood. This CDR3 reads CASSLAASSYNEQFF. The CDR3 bases are TGTGCCAGCAGCTTAGCGGCGAGCTCCTACAATGAGCAGTTCTTC.